This T cell receptor beta chain was captured in a study of blood T cell repertoires in COVID-19. Study-wide background: PBMCs, B-cell-depleted T cells, or T cells were the source of the cDNA or gDNA that made up the material.

Per the authors' pipeline: For nucleated cells, counts were estimated from reference gene primer amplification. Measured with immunoSEQ multiplex PCR; TCRdb has only the in-frame clones, and not every one. Clone size and the V and J calls come from that table; the DNA yielded D and trimming. The data contain some 310,000 clones, roughly 90% of them singletons. There are 14 residues in the CDR3. Trimming stripped 8 bases from V and 8 bases from J, with 21 bases between. CDR1 and CDR2 (germline): LNHDA, SQIVND (reference sequence). Seattle's enrolled individuals joined amid active infection and were then monitored longitudinally.

The V call is TRBV19, the J call TRBJ1-2; perhaps TRBD1 as D (6 bases). This clonotype was obtained from a woman younger than 45 with COVID-19, enrolled during active disease. Sequencing was performed on peripheral blood. DNA for the CDR3: TGTGCCAGTGGCGGGGGGCAGAGGATACAAGGCTACACCTTC. Translation gives CASGGGQRIQGYTF.